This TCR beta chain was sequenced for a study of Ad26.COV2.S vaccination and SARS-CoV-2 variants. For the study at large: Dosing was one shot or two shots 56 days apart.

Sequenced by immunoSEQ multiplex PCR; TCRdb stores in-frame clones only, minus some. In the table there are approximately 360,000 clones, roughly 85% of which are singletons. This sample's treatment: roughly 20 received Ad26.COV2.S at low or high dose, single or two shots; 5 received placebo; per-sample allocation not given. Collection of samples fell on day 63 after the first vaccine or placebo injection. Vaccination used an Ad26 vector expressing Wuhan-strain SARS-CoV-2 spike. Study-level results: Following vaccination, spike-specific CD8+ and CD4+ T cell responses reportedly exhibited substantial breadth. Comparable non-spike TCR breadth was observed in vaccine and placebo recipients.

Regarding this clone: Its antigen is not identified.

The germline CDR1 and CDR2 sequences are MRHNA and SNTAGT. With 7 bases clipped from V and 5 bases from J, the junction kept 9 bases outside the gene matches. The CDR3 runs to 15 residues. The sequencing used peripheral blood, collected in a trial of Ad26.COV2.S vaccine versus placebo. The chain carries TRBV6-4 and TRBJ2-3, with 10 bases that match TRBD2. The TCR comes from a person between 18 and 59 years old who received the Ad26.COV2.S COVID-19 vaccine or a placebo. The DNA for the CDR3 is TGTGCCAGCAAGCCCGCTAGCGGGGGTAGAGATACGCAGTATTTT. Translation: CASKPASGGRDTQYF.